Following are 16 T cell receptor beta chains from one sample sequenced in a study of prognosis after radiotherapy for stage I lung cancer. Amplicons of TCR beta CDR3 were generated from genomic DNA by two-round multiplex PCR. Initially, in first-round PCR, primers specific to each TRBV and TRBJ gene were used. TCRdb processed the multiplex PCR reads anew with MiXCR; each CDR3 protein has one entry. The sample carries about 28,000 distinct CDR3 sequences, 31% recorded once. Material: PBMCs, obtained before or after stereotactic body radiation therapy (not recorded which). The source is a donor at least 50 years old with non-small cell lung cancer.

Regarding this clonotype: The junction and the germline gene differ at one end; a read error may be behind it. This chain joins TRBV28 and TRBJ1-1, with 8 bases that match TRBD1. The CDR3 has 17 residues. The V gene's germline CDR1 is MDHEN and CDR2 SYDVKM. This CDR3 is CASTFSDRGKANTEAFF. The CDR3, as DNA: TGTGCCAGCACTTTTTCCGACAGGGGCAAGGCGAACACTGAAGCCTTCTTT.

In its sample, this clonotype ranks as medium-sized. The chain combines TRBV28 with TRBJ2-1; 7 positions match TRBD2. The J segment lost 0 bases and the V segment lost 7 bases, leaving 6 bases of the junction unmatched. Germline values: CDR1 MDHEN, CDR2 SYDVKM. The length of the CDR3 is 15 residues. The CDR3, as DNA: TGTGCCAGCAAACCGGGACTACACTCCTACAATGAGCAGTTCTTC. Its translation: CASKPGLHSYNEQFF.

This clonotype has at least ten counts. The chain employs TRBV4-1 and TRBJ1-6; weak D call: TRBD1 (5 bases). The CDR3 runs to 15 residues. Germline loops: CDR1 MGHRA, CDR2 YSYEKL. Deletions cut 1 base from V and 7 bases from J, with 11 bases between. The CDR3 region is CASSQAGGDNSPLHF. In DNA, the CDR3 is TGCGCCAGCAGCCAAGCTGGGGGGGACAATTCACCCCTCCACTTT.

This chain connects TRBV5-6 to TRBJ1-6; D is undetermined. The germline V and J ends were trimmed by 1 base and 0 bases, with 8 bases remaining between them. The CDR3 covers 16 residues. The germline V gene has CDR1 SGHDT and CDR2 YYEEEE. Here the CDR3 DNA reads TGTGCCAGCAGCTTGCCCGGAAGCTCCTATAATTCACCCCTCCACTTT. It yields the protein CASSLPGSSYNSPLHF. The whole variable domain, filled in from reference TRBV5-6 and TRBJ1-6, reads DAGVTQSPTHLIKTRGQQVTLRCSPKSGHDTVSWYQQALGQGPQFIFQYYEEEERQRGNFPDRFSGHQFPNYSSELNVNALLLGDSALYLCASSLPGSSYNSPLHFGNGTRLTVT.

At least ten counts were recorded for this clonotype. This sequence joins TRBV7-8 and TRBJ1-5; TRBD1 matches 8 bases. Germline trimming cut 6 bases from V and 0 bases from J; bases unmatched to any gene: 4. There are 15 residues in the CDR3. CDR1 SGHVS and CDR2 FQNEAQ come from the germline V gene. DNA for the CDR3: TGTGCCAGCAGTTGGGGACAGGTTAGCAATCAGCCCCAGCATTTT. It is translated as CASSWGQVSNQPQHF.

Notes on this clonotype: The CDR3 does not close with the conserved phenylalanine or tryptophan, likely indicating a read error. This chain's CDR3 is CVSSTAGTGVTYEQYL. In DNA, the CDR3 is TGTGTCAGCAGCACCGCCGGGACAGGGGTAACCTACGAGCAGTACTTA. The rearrangement uses TRBV5-6 and TRBJ2-7; TRBD1 matches 10 bases. The germline CDR1 and CDR2 sequences are SGHDT and YYEEEE. The CDR3 runs to 16 residues.

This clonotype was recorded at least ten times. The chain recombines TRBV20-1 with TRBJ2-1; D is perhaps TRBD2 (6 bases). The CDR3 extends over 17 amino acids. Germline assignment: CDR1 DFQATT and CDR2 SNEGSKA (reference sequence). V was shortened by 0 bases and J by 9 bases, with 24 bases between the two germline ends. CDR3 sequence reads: CSARDPKGRLDRFEQFF. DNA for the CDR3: TGCAGTGCTAGAGACCCAAAAGGGAGACTAGATCGATTTGAGCAGTTCTTC.

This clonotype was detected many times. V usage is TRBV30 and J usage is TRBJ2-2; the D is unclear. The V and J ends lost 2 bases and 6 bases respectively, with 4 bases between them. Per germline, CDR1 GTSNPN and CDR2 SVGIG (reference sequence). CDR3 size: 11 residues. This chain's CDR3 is CAWSLAGELFF. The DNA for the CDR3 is TGTGCCTGGAGTCTAGCCGGGGAGCTGTTTTTT.

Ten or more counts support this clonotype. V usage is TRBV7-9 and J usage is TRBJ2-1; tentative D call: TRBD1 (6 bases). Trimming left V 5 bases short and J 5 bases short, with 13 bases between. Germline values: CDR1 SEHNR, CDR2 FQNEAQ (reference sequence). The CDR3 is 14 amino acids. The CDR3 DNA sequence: TGTGCCAGCAGCCCCTGGACAGTGCACAATGAGCAGTTCTTC. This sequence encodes CASSPWTVHNEQFF.

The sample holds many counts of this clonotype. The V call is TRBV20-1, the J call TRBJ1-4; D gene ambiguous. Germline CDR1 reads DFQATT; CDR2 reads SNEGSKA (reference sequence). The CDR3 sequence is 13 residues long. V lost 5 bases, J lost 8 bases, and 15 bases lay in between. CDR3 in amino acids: CSARHGVSEKLFF. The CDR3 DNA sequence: TGCAGTGCTCGCCACGGGGTGTCCGAAAAACTGTTTTTT.

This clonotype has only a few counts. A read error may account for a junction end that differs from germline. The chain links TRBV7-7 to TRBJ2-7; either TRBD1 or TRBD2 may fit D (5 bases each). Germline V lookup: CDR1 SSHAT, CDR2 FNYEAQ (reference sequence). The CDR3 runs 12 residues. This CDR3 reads CASSPGTREQYF. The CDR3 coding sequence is TGTGCTAGCAGCCCGGGGACGCGCGAGCAGTACTTC.

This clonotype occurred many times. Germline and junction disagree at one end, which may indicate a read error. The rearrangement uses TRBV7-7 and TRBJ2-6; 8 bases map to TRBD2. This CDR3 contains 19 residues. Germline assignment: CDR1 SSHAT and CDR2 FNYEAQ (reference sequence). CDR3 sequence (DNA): TGTGCTAGCAGCTCGGGGGGGCGGCCCACCCTCTCTGGGGCCAACGTCCTGACTTTC. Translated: CASSSGGRPTLSGANVLTF.

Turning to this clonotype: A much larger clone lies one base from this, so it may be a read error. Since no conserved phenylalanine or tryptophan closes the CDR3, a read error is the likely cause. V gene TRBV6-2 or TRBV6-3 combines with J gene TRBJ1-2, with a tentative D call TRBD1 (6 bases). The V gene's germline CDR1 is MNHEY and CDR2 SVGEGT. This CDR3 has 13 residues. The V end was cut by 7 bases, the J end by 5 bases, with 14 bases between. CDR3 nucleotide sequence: TGTGCCAGCACCACCCCAGGGGTTTATGGCTACACCTCC. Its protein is CASTTPGVYGYTS.

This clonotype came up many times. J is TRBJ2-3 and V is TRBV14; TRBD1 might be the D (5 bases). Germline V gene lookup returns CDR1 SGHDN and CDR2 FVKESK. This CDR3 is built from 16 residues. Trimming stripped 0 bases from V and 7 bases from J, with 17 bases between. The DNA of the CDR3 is TGTGCCAGCAGCCAAGATATAAGTCAGGGTCGGCATACGCAGTATTTT. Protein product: CASSQDISQGRHTQYF.

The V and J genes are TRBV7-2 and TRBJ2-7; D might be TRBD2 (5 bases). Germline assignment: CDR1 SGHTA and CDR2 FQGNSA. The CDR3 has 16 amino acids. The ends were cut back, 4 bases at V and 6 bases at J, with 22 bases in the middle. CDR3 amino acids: CASSSPTEGNWCEQYF. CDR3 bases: TGTGCCAGCAGCTCTCCAACAGAGGGCAACTGGTGCGAGCAGTACTTC.

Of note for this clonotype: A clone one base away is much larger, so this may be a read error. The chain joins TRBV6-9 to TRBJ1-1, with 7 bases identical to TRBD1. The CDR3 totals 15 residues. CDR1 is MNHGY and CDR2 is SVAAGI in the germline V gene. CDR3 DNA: TGTGCCAGCAGTTACTCAGGGGGAGCGGGGACTGAAGCTTTATTT. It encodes CASSYSGGAGTEALF.